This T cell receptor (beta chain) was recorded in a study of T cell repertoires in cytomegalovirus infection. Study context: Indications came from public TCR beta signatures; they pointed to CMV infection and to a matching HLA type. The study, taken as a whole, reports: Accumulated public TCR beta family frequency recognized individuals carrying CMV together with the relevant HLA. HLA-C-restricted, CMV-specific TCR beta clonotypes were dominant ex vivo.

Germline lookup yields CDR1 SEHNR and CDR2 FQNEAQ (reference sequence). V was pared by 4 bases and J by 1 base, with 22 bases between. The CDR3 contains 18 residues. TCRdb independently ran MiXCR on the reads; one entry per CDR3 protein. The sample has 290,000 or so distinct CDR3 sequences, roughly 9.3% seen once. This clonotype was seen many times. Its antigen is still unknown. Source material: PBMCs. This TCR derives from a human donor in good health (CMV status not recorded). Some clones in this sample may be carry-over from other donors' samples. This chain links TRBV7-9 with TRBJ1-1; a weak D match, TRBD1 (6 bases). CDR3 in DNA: TGTGCCAGCAGCTCCAACTTAATAGGATGGGGGCCGAACACTGAAGCTTTCTTT. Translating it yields CASSSNLIGWGPNTEAFF.